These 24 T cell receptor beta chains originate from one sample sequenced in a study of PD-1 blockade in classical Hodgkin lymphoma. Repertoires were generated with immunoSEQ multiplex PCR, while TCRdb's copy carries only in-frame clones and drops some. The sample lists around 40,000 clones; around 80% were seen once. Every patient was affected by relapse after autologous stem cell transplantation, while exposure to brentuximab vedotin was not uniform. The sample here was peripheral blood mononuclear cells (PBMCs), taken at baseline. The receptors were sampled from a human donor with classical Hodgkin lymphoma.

CDR3 DNA: TGTGCCAGCAGTCAGGGTAACTCCTACGAGCAGTACTTC. Amino acid sequence: CASSQGNSYEQYF. The chain has TRBV6-5 and TRBJ2-7, with D maybe TRBD1 (5 bases). Germline CDR1 and CDR2: MNHEY and SVGAGI. The germline V and J ends were trimmed by 5 bases and 0 bases, with 8 bases remaining between them. The CDR3 is 13 residues long.

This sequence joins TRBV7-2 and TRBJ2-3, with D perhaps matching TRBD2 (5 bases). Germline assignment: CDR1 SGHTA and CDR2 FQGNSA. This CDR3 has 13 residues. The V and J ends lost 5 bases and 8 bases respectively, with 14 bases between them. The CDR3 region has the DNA TGTGCCAGCAGCGCTAGGGTAGAGGGTACGCAGTATTTT. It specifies CASSARVEGTQYF.

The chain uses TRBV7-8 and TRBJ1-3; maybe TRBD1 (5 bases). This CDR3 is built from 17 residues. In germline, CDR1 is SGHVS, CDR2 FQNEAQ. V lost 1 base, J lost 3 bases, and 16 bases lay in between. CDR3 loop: CASSLVLLGAVGNTIYF. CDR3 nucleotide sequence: TGTGCCAGCAGCTTAGTGCTTCTCGGGGCTGTTGGAAACACCATATATTTT.

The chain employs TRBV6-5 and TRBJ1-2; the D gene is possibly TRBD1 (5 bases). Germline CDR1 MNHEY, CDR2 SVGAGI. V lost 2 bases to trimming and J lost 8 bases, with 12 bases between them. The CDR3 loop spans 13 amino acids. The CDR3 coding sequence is TGTGCCAGCAGTTACGGGCGGACATTGGGCTACACCTTC. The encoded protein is CASSYGRTLGYTF.

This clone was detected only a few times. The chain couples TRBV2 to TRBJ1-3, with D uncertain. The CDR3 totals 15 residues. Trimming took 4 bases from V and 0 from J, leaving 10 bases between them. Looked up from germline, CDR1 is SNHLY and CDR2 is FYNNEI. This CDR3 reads CASSGTGDSGNTIYF. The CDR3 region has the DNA TGTGCCAGCAGTGGGACCGGGGACTCTGGAAACACCATATATTTT.

The DNA for the CDR3 is TGCGCCAGCAGCCAAATTAAGGCTTTAGACCTGGGTGAGCAGTTCTTC. Translating gives CASSQIKALDLGEQFF. This chain connects TRBV4-1 to TRBJ2-1; D gene uncertain. Germline V gives CDR1 MGHRA, CDR2 YSYEKL. This CDR3 has 16 residues. Trimming shortened V by 2 bases and J by 9 bases, and 20 bases separated the two germline ends.

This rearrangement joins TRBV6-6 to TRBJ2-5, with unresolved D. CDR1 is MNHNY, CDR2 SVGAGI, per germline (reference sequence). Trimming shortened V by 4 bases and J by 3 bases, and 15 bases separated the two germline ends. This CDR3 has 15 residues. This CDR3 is CASSSWDLYKETQYF. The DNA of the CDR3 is TGTGCCAGCAGTTCCTGGGATCTGTACAAAGAGACCCAGTACTTC.

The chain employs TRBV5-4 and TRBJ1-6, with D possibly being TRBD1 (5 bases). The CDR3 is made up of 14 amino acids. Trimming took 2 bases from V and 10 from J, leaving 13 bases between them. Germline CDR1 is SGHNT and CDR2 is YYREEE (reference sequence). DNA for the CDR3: TGTGCCAGCAGCTTCCACGGGGGAGGGTCACCCCTCCACTTT. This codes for CASSFHGGGSPLHF.

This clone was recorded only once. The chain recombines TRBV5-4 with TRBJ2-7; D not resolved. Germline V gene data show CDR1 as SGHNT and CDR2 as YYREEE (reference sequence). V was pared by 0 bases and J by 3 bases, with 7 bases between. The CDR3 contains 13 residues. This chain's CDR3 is CASSLGEGYEQYF. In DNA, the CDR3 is TGTGCCAGCAGCTTGGGGGAAGGCTACGAGCAGTACTTC.

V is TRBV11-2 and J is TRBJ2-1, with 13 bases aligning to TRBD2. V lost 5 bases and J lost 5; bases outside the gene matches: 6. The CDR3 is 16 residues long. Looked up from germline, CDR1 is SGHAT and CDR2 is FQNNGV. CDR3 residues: CASSQTLAGGDNEQFF. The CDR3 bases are TGTGCCAGCAGCCAAACACTAGCGGGGGGGGACAATGAGCAGTTCTTC.

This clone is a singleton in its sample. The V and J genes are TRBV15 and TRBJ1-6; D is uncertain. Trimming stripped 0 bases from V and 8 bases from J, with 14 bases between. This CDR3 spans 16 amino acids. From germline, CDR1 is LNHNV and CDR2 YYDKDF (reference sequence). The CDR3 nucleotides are TGTGCCACCAGCAGAGATCTTCGGCTTTTGGATTCACCCCTCCACTTT. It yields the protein CATSRDLRLLDSPLHF.

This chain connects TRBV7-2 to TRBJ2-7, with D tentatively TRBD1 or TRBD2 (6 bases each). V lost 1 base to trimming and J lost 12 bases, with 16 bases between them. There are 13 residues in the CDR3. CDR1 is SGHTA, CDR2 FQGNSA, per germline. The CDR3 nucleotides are TGTGCCAGCAGCTTAGTGGAGGGCAGGGGCGCGTACTTC. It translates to CASSLVEGRGAYF.

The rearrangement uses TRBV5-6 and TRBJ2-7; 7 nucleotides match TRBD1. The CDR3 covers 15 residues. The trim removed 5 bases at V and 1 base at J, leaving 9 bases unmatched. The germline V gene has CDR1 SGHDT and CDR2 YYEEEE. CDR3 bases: TGTGCCAGCAGTAGAATGGGACAGAGTTCCTACGAGCAGTACTTC. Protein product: CASSRMGQSSYEQYF.

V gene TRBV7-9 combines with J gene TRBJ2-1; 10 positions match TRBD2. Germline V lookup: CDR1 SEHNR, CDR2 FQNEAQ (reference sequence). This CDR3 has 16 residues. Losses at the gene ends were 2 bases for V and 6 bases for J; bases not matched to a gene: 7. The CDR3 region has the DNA TGTGCCAGCAGCTTAAGTCTAGCGGGGGCAATCAATGAGCAGTTCTTC. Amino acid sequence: CASSLSLAGAINEQFF.

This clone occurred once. The CDR3 sequence is CAWSSAGTLGGSYNEQFF. CDR3 DNA sequence: TGTGCCTGGAGTTCAGCCGGGACACTAGGGGGTTCCTACAATGAGCAGTTCTTC. The chain employs TRBV30 and TRBJ2-1; possibly TRBD1 for D (6 bases). The CDR3 loop spans 18 amino acids. Germline V CDR1 and CDR2: GTSNPN, SVGIG (reference sequence). V lost 2 bases to trimming and J lost 1 base, with 21 bases between them.

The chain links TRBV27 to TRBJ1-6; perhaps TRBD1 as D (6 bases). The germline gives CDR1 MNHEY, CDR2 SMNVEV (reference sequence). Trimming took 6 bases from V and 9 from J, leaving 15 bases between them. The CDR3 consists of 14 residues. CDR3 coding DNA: TGTGCCAGCAGCACAGGGACGGTCCGTTCACCCCTCCACTTT. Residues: CASSTGTVRSPLHF.

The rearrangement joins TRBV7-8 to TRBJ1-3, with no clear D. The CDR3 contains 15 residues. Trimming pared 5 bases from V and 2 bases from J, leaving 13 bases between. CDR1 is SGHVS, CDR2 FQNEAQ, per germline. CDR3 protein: CASSRRAVAGNTIYF. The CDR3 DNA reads TGTGCCAGCAGCAGGAGGGCGGTTGCTGGAAACACCATATATTTT. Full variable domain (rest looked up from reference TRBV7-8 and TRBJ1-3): GAGVSQSPRYKVAKRGQDVALRCDPISGHVSLFWYQQALGQGPEFLTYFQNEAQLDKSGLPSDRFFAERPEGSVSTLKIQRTQQEDSAVYLCASSRRAVAGNTIYFGEGSWLTVV.

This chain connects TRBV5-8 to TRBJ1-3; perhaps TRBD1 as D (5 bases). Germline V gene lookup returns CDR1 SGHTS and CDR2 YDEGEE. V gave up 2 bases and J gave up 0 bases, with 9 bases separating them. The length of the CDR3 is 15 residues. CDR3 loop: CASSLGHRSGNTIYF. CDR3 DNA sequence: TGTGCCAGCAGCTTAGGACACCGCTCTGGAAACACCATATATTTT.

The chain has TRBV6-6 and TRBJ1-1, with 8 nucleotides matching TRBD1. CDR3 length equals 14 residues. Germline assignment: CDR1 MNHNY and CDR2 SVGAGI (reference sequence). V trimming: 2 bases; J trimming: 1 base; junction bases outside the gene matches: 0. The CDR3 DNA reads TGTGCCAGCAGTTACGACAGGGGGAACACTGAAGCTTTCTTT. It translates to CASSYDRGNTEAFF.

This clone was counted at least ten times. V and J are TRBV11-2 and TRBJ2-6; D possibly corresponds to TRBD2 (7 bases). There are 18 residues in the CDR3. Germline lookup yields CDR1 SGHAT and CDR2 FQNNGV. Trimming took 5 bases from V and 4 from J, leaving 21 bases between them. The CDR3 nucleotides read TGTGCCAGCAGCCCAAGGCGGGGGCAGGGGCAGGGGGCCAACGTCCTGACTTTC. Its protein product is CASSPRRGQGQGANVLTF.

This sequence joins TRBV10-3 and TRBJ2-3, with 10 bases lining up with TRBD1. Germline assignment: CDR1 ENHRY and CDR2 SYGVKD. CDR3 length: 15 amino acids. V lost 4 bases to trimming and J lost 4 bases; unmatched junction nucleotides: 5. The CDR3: CAISGGQGSADTQYF. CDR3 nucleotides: TGTGCCATCAGTGGGGGACAGGGGAGCGCAGATACGCAGTATTTT.

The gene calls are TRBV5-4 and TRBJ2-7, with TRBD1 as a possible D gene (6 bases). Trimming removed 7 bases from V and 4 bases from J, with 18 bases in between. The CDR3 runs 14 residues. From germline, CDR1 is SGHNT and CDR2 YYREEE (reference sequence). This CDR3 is CASGHRRQDYEQYF. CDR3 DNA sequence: TGTGCCAGCGGTCACCGGAGACAGGATTACGAGCAGTACTTC.

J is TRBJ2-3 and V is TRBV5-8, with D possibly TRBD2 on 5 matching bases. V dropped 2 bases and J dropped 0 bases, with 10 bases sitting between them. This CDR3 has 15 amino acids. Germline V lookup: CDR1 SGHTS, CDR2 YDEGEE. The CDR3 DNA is TGTGCCAGCAGCTTTGGGCTAGCAAGCACAGATACGCAGTATTTT. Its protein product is CASSFGLASTDTQYF.

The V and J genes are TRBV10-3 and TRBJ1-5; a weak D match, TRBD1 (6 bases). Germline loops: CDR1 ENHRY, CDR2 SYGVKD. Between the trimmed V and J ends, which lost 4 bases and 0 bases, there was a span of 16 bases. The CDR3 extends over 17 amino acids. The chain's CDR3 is CAISGDRRGNSNQPQHF. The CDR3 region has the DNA TGTGCCATCAGTGGTGATCGCAGGGGAAATAGCAATCAGCCCCAGCATTTT.